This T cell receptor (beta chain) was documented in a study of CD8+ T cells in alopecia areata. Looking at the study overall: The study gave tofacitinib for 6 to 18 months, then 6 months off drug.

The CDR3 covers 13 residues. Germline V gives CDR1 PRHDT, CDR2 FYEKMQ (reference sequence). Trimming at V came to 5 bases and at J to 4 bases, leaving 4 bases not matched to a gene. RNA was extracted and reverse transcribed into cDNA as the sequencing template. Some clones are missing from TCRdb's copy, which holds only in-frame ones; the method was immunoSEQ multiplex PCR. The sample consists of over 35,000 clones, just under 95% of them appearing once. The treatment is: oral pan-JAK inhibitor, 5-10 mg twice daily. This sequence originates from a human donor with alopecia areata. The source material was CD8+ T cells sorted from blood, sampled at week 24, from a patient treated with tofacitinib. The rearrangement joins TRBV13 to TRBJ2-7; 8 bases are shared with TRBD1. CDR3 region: CASSLGTGYEQYF. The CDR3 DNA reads TGTGCCAGCAGCCTTGGGACAGGATACGAGCAGTACTTC.